The 21 T cell receptor beta chains in this list originate from one sample, sequenced in a study of early T cells in non-severe SARS-CoV-2 infection. TCRdb called the 5' RACE reads again in MiXCR, with one record for every CDR3 protein. Of 55,000 or so distinct CDR3 sequences detected, 11% appear once; the ten largest clones hold more than 8.5%. The sequencing sample was made of whole blood. All receptors derive from an adult who was a healthcare worker with PCR-confirmed SARS-CoV-2 infection or an uninfected control (not recorded which).

This clonotype has more than one count but fewer than ten. CDR3 nucleotides: TGTGCCAGCAGCCAAGATAGGACAGGAGAGCAGTACTTC. Translated, it gives CASSQDRTGEQYF. The J gene is TRBJ2-7, the V gene TRBV3-1; TRBD1 agrees at 7 bases. The CDR3 extends over 13 amino acids. Germline V lookup: CDR1 LGHDT, CDR2 YNNKEL (reference sequence). The V and J ends lost 0 bases and 7 bases, in that order; junction bases with no gene match: 3.

This clonotype was observed at least ten times. V gene TRBV12-3 or TRBV12-4 combines with J gene TRBJ1-2, with D maybe TRBD1 (5 bases). CDR3 length: 14 residues. Between the trimmed V and J ends, which lost 7 bases and 0 bases, there was a span of 12 bases. For the CDR3, the DNA is TGTGCCAGCACCCAGGGTCCAACTAACTATGGCTACACCTTC. Translation: CASTQGPTNYGYTF.

At least ten counts were recorded for this clonotype. This chain uses TRBV5-6 with TRBJ2-4; TRBD1 aligns across 7 bases. Germline assignment: CDR1 SGHDT and CDR2 YYEEEE. The CDR3 is 12 amino acids. V shed 2 bases and J 7 bases; nucleotides not matched to a gene: 0. The CDR3 region has the DNA TGTGCCAGCAGCTTACAGGGGAACATTCAGTACTTC. Protein sequence: CASSLQGNIQYF.

The genes are TRBV4-2 and TRBJ1-4; 9 bases are a match to TRBD1. Trimming removed 3 bases from V and 8 bases from J; junction bases left unmatched: 10. The CDR3 loop spans 16 amino acids. CDR1 is LGHNA, CDR2 YNFKEQ, per germline. The CDR3 protein is CASSHPRDRAEEKLFF. In DNA form, the CDR3 reads TGTGCCAGCAGCCACCCTCGGGACAGGGCGGAGGAAAAACTGTTTTTT.

This clonotype was observed many times. CDR3 region: CASSEQGIGNQPQHF. CDR3 bases: TGTGCCAGCAGTGAGCAGGGTATCGGCAATCAGCCCCAGCATTTT. V usage is TRBV12-3 or TRBV12-4 and J usage is TRBJ1-5; possible D gene TRBD1, 5 bases. V shed 5 bases and J shed 2 bases, with 13 bases lying between them. CDR3 length: 15 residues.

This clonotype has a count of ten or more. The gene calls are TRBV3-1 and TRBJ1-2; D unresolved. The CDR3 has 13 amino acids. Germline loops: CDR1 LGHDT, CDR2 YNNKEL (reference sequence). The germline V and J ends were trimmed by 4 bases and 4 bases, with 10 bases remaining between them. The CDR3 spells CASSPSTTYGYTF. DNA of the CDR3: TGTGCCAGCAGCCCGTCTACTACCTATGGCTACACCTTC.

The V call is TRBV9, the J call TRBJ1-3; D remains ambiguous. Looked up from germline, CDR1 is SGDLS and CDR2 is YYNGEE. The length of the CDR3 is 12 residues. V was cut by 2 bases and J by 3 bases, with 3 bases left in between. The CDR3 DNA follows: TGTGCCAGCAGCGTGGGTGGAAACACCATATATTTT. Its protein product is CASSVGGNTIYF.

This clonotype has at least ten counts. The chain combines TRBV29-1 with TRBJ2-7; D gene unclear. Germline loops: CDR1 SQVTM, CDR2 ANQGSEA. The length of the CDR3 is 11 residues. Trimming shortened V by 7 bases and J by 5 bases, and 12 bases separated the two germline ends. The CDR3 region has the DNA TGCAGCGATTCCCAGCTAGACGAGCAGTACTTC. Protein sequence: CSDSQLDEQYF.

Only a few counts were recorded for this clonotype. The chain is built from TRBV12-3 or TRBV12-4 and TRBJ2-3; 9 bases map to TRBD2. This CDR3 has 15 residues. With 6 bases clipped from V and 3 bases from J, the junction kept 7 bases outside the gene matches. The CDR3 DNA reads as TGTGCCAGCAGCCCTCGCGGGAGGGCAACAGATACGCAGTATTTT. Protein sequence: CASSPRGRATDTQYF.

This sequence joins TRBV29-1 and TRBJ2-2; no firm D call. V was cut by 3 bases and J by 5 bases, with 4 bases left in between. The CDR3 extends over 11 amino acids. Looked up from germline, CDR1 is SQVTM and CDR2 is ANQGSEA. The CDR3 bases are TGCAGCGTTGATCTTACCGGGGAGCTGTTTTTT. It specifies CSVDLTGELFF.

The CDR3 region is CASSPERRRVSGNTIYF. Written as DNA, the CDR3 is TGTGCCAGCAGCCCAGAGCGCCGTAGGGTCTCTGGAAACACCATATATTTT. This rearrangement joins TRBV14 to TRBJ1-3; D is unresolved. The germline gives CDR1 SGHDN, CDR2 FVKESK. Trimming shortened V by 4 bases and J by 0 bases, and 16 bases separated the two germline ends. The CDR3 sequence is 17 residues long.

This clonotype was counted many times. V gene TRBV5-1 combines with J gene TRBJ1-2; D possibly corresponds to TRBD1 (5 bases). This CDR3 spans 14 amino acids. The V and J ends lost 7 bases and 4 bases respectively, with 17 bases between them. Germline CDR1 and CDR2: SGHRS and YFSETQ. In DNA, the CDR3 is TGCGCCAGCCGGGACGGGGGATCTTTCTATGGCTACACCTTC. Amino acids: CASRDGGSFYGYTF.

This clonotype was observed at least ten times. The V call is TRBV28, the J call TRBJ1-5, with a possible D match to TRBD1 (5 bases). CDR3 length: 14 amino acids. Germline V CDR1 and CDR2: MDHEN, SYDVKM. The V end lost 4 bases, the J end lost 8 bases, and 15 bases lay between the germline ends. The CDR3 region has the DNA TGTGCCAGCAGTTGGTGGGGCACTCGGGAGCCCCAGCATTTT. It specifies CASSWWGTREPQHF.

This clonotype came up a few times. The chain recombines TRBV20-1 with TRBJ1-5; no clear D gene. The V gene lost 3 bases and the J gene lost 3 bases, with 18 bases spanning the gap. This CDR3 comprises 16 residues. CDR1 is DFQATT and CDR2 is SNEGSKA in the germline V gene (reference sequence). The CDR3 sequence: CSASPTLGGSNQPQHF. CDR3 sequence (DNA): TGCAGTGCTAGCCCGACACTTGGTGGGTCCAATCAGCCCCAGCATTTT.

This clonotype was observed many times. The chain combines TRBV27 with TRBJ1-2; possibly TRBD1 for D (5 bases). V was trimmed by 2 bases and J by 6 bases, leaving 10 bases between them. CDR1 is MNHEY and CDR2 is SMNVEV in the germline V gene (reference sequence). The CDR3 covers 13 residues. CDR3 coding DNA: TGTGCCAGCAGTTTAGGGGGTCCCCATGGCTACACCTTC. It encodes CASSLGGPHGYTF.

This clonotype showed up just once. V usage is TRBV3-1 and J usage is TRBJ2-1, with D uncertain. There are 12 residues in the CDR3. Germline V gene sequence: CDR1 LGHDT, CDR2 YNNKEL (reference sequence). V was pared by 1 base and J by 6 bases, with 4 bases between. In DNA, the CDR3 is TGTGCCAGCAGCCAAGCGTTCAATGAGCAGTTCTTC. As protein: CASSQAFNEQFF.

V and J are TRBV18 and TRBJ2-5; D perhaps matches TRBD1 (5 bases). Germline V gene data show CDR1 as KGHSH and CDR2 as LQKENI. V lost 2 bases, J lost 5 bases, and 6 bases lay in between. The CDR3 spans 12 residues. The CDR3 DNA reads as TGTGCCAGCTCACCAGGACATGAGACCCAGTACTTC. Amino acids: CASSPGHETQYF.

The chain carries TRBV20-1 and TRBJ2-1; 11 positions match TRBD2. There are 15 residues in the CDR3. Germline CDR1 is DFQATT and CDR2 is SNEGSKA (reference sequence). Trimming removed 6 bases from V and 7 bases from J; junction bases left unmatched: 11. The CDR3 region is CSASPVVAGGNEQFF. The DNA for the CDR3 is TGCAGTGCCTCACCTGTGGTAGCGGGAGGGAATGAGCAGTTCTTC.

This clonotype was seen at least ten times. V is TRBV12-3 or TRBV12-4 and J is TRBJ2-1; 12 nucleotides line up with TRBD2. The CDR3 totals 21 residues. V shed 5 bases, J shed 5 bases, and the junction held 22 bases outside the gene matches. CDR3 DNA: TGTGCCAGCAGTATGACAGGGGGCCGAACGGGGACTAGCGGGTTCCACAATGAGCAGTTCTTC. Amino acid sequence: CASSMTGGRTGTSGFHNEQFF.

There are many counts of this clonotype. J is TRBJ1-3 and V is TRBV18; 8 bases agree with TRBD1. The germline CDR1 and CDR2 sequences are KGHSH and LQKENI. The J segment lost 0 bases and the V segment lost 0 bases, leaving 4 bases of the junction unmatched. The CDR3 covers 17 residues. The CDR3 loop is CASSPPGTGYSGNTIYF. CDR3 DNA sequence: TGTGCCAGCTCACCACCCGGGACAGGCTACTCTGGAAACACCATATATTTT.

This clonotype appeared many times. This sequence joins TRBV6-6 and TRBJ2-7; tentatively, D is TRBD1 (6 bases). The germline V gene encodes CDR1 MNHNY and CDR2 SVGAGI (reference sequence). This CDR3 spans 16 amino acids. Trimming left V 7 bases short and J 0 bases short, with 19 bases between. The CDR3 DNA is TGTGCCAGCATCGACATGGTACAGGGCAGCTCCTACGAGCAGTACTTC. It encodes CASIDMVQGSSYEQYF.